This T cell receptor (beta chain) was identified during a study of blood T cell repertoires in COVID-19 (dated by TCRdb to the early 2020s). Background for the entire study: The collaborator samples originated in the United States, Italy and Spain and spanned the acute and convalescent phases of COVID-19. The material from the prospective study consisted of cDNA or gDNA derived from T cells, B-cell-depleted T cells, or PBMCs. The dataset comprised deeply sampled blood TCRbeta repertoires from subjects exposed to, actively infected with, or recovered from COVID-19. The repertoires were released in a freely available public database intended as a resource for research on the immune response to SARS-CoV-2. The samples were drawn from the first 160 participants of the ongoing ImmuneRACE study and from over a thousand subjects provided by 6 global collaborators. Nearly every sample came with metadata listing a de-identified subject ID, COVID-19 status, age in years and sex. Where available, HLA class I and class II types were obtained from metadata supplied by the sample provider rather than from assay-based typing. Summary of the overall study and its limitations: Clinical and demographic metadata were provided uncurated, with the amount varying by source and participant.

At one collaborating source in Seattle, patients were enrolled during active infection and were followed longitudinally through the course of disease. Whole blood was collected in K2EDTA tubes by collaborating institutions according to the institutions' own protocols. For TCRbeta analysis, collaborators shipped samples as frozen whole blood, isolated PBMCs, or DNA extracted from either of those sample types. The immunoSEQ Assay, a bias-controlled multiplex PCR, was used to amplify TCRbeta CDR3 regions from genomic DNA. Per the original workflow: Within the assay, amplification of reference gene primers was used to estimate how many nucleated cells each sample contained. To quantify the absolute abundance of each unique TCRbeta CDR3 rearrangement, sequence reads were collapsed and filtered. For each sample, productive Simpson clonality was calculated by taking the square root of Simpson's diversity index across productive rearrangements. In TCRdb, the immuneACCESS table is reduced to in-frame sequences with V and J assigned. These tables do not hold every clone; where another copy was compared, an unresolved V gene accounts for under half, and the others remain unexplained. The DNA gave D and trimming, while V, J and clone size come from that table. In all, the sample holds roughly 150,000 clones, and around 90% of those were seen once. Together, the top ten hold roughly 4.5% of the sample.

About this clone itself: The antigen this receptor binds is unknown. Per-base quality was not reported, and no clone a single base away is much larger than it.

The CDR3 runs 15 amino acids, cysteine and phenylalanine included. Only CDR3 DNA is held: 45 bases, read in frame from base 1. CDR1 MGHRA and CDR2 YSYEKL were looked up in the germline V gene. V is pruned by 4 bases and J by 7 bases, leaving 12 bases of the junction without a gene match. This sequence originates from a man aged 18 to 30 with COVID-19, enrolled during active disease. The sequenced sample consisted of peripheral blood. The rearranged chain carries TRBV4-1 and TRBJ2-7, and 8 junctional nucleotides match TRBD2. The DNA sequence is TGCGCCAGCAGCCCGGGAACGGGAGGGCCACGGGAGCAGTACTTC. Its amino acids are CASSPGTGGPREQYF.